The rows below give T cell receptor beta chains drawn from one sample of a study of blood T cell repertoires in COVID-19. Sequencing used immunoSEQ multiplex PCR; TCRdb keeps in-frame clones, though not all of them. The sample lists some 83,000 clones, roughly 87% occurring once. Sequenced sample: peripheral blood. The source of these receptors is a man over 45 with acute or convalescent COVID-19. CDR3s include the opening cysteine and the closing phenylalanine or tryptophan. The D gene is left open where the match is weak. Only some rows state a clone size, as once, few, many or a class for expanded clones.

D gene	J gene	V gene	clone size	CDR3 DNA	CDR3 protein
TRBD1	TRBJ1-2	TRBV19	NA	TGTGCCAGTACTGCACAGGGGGCGGTCTATGGCTACACCTTC	CASTAQGAVYGYTF
NA	TRBJ1-1	TRBV29-1	NA	TGCAGCGTTGAAAGAGTAGGGGGAACTGAAGCTTTCTTT	CSVERVGGTEAFF
NA	TRBJ2-7	TRBV5-6	NA	TGTGCCAGCAGCTTGAATAACGAGCAGTACTTC	CASSLNNEQYF
NA	TRBJ2-5	TRBV3-1/TRBV3-2	NA	TGTGCCAGCAGCCAAGAGGCCCAGCGGGAGACCCAGTACTTC	CASSQEAQRETQYF
NA	TRBJ2-7	TRBV11-2	NA	TGTGCCAGCAGCTCATCGGCCCGGGGGAGCGAGCAGTACTTC	CASSSSARGSEQYF
TRBD1	TRBJ1-3	TRBV28	NA	TGTGCCAGCAGACCTCCCACAGGGGGCCGAAACACCATATATTTT	CASRPPTGGRNTIYF
NA	TRBJ1-2	TRBV2	NA	TGTGCCAGCCATTTGGGCCCTAACTATGGCTACACCTTC	CASHLGPNYGYTF
NA	TRBJ1-2	TRBV27	few	TGTGCCAGCAGTTTACGTACGGGGGAAGGCGGCTACACCTTC	CASSLRTGEGGYTF
TRBD1	TRBJ1-6	TRBV12-3/TRBV12-4	few	TGTGCCAGCCGGGGACAGGGGGGATCACCCCTCCACTTT	CASRGQGGSPLHF
TRBD1	TRBJ1-5	TRBV29-1	NA	TGCAGCGTTGTGGACAGGCGCTTTTATAGCAATCAGCCCCAGCATTTT	CSVVDRRFYSNQPQHF
NA	TRBJ2-5	TRBV6-1	NA	TGTGCCAGCAGTGAAATAGCGTGGGAGACCCAGTACTTC	CASSEIAWETQYF
TRBD2	TRBJ2-5	TRBV4-1	NA	TGCGCCAGCAGCCTCGCTAGCGGGGGGGCCCAGGAGACCCAGTACTTC	CASSLASGGAQETQYF
NA	TRBJ2-2	TRBV4-3	NA	TGCGCCAGCAGCCGAGCCCGGGACTCCTATGCCGGGGAGCTGTTTTTT	CASSRARDSYAGELFF